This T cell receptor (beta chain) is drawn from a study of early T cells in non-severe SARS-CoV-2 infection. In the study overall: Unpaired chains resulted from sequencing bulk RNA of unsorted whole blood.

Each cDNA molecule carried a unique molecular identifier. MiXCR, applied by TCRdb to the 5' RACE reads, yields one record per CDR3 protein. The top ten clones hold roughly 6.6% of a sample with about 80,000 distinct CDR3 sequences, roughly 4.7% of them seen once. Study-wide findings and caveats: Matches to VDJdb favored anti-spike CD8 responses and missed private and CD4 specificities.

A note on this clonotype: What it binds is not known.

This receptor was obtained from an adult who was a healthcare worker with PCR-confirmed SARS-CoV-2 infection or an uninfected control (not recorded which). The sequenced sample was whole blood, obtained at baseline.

This chain's CDR3 is CSFTHRTNEQFF. CDR3 sequence (DNA): TGCAGCTTTACACACAGGACTAATGAGCAGTTCTTC. The genes are TRBV29-1 and TRBJ2-1, with D perhaps being TRBD1 or TRBD2 (5 bases each). Germline CDR1 reads SQVTM; CDR2 reads ANQGSEA. Trimming shortened V by 8 bases and J by 7 bases, and 15 bases separated the two germline ends. This CDR3 comprises 12 residues.